The source of this T cell receptor (beta chain) is a study of T-cell reconstitution after alpha-beta-depleted transplantation in children. The CDR3 is made up of 16 amino acids. In germline, CDR1 is SGHRS, CDR2 YFSETQ. V gave up 0 bases and J gave up 8 bases, with 18 bases separating them. During its preparation, the TCRbeta library received unique molecular identifiers. TCRdb reprocessed the PCR reads via MiXCR and lists one record per CDR3 protein. The sample holds around 410,000 distinct CDR3 sequences, approximately 10% seen once. This clonotype was counted at least ten times. The source of this sequence is a human donor who donated a stem cell graft to a child with acute myeloid leukemia. This chain links TRBV5-1 with TRBJ2-1; D tentatively fits TRBD1 or TRBD2 (6 bases each). Sequenced material: PBMCs from the stem cell graft donor, taken from the stem cell graft. The CDR3 here is CASSLAPGTRGHEQFF. Written as DNA, the CDR3 is TGCGCCAGCAGCTTGGCCCCCGGGACCCGGGGGCATGAGCAGTTCTTC. The whole variable domain, filled in from reference TRBV5-1 and TRBJ2-1, reads KAGVTQTPRYLIKTRGQQVTLSCSPISGHRSVSWYQQTPGQGLQFLFEYFSETQRNKGNFPGRFSGRQFSNSRSEMNVSTLELGDSALYLCASSLAPGTRGHEQFFGPGTRLTVL.